This T cell receptor beta chain was profiled in a study of T cells in Graves' hyperthyroidism and ophthalmopathy. It was RNA transcripts that yielded the amplified TCR beta CDR3 regions. The HTBI primer set was used in a first-round RT-PCR of the TCR CDR3. MiXCR, applied by TCRdb to the multiplex PCR reads, yields one record per CDR3 protein. The data contain approximately 610,000 distinct CDR3 sequences, about 15% of them seen just once; the ten biggest clones take up around 4.1%. This clonotype has only a few counts. The source material was blood. The origin of this receptor is a woman aged 35 to 49 with Graves' ophthalmopathy.

The CDR3 DNA is TGTGCCAGCAGCGGACAACAGGGACGGCAGTACTTC. This translates into CASSGQQGRQYF. This chain connects TRBV9 to TRBJ2-7; D is possibly TRBD1 (6 bases). Trimming stripped 3 bases from V and 9 bases from J, with 13 bases between. This CDR3 spans 12 amino acids. Germline CDR1 SGDLS, CDR2 YYNGEE.